This T cell receptor beta chain emerged from a study of T cells in Graves' hyperthyroidism and ophthalmopathy. This clonotype has ten or more counts. The CDR3 covers 24 residues. The V end was cut by 5 bases, the J end by 9 bases, with 47 bases between. Germline loops: CDR1 MGHDK, CDR2 SYGVNS. Amplified TCR beta CDR3 regions derived from RNA transcripts. The TCR CDR3 first-round RT-PCR relied on the HTBI primer set. MiXCR was run by TCRdb on the multiplex PCR reads, yielding one entry per CDR3 protein. Among hundreds of thousands of distinct CDR3 sequences, about 14% were seen once, and the ten largest hold around an eighth.

The TCR comes from a woman in her forties or fifties with Graves' ophthalmopathy. The chain combines TRBV25-1 with TRBJ2-1, with D possibly called TRBD1 or TRBD2 (6 bases each). The sequenced material came from blood. This CDR3 is CASSQPARGGVGDSDLVALSEQFF. The CDR3 DNA reads TGTGCCAGCAGTCAACCCGCCAGGGGCGGGGTTGGTGACTCAGACCTAGTCGCCCTGAGTGAGCAGTTCTTC.